This TCR beta chain was retrieved from a study of T cell responses to AZD1222 COVID-19 vaccine. The CDR3 runs 18 residues. The V and J ends lost 4 bases and 4 bases, in that order; junction bases with no gene match: 8. From germline, CDR1 is SGHTA and CDR2 FQGNSA. Libraries were prepared by immunoSEQ multiplex PCR; TCRdb keeps only in-frame clonotypes and omits some of them. The sample has roughly 130,000 clones, about nine tenths seen once; the top ten hold 7.5% to 8%. The sequence derives from an adult in good health. The V and J genes are TRBV7-2 and TRBJ2-3; 16 nucleotides agree with TRBD2. Sequences were derived from peripheral blood, sampled on day 0 of AZD1222 vaccination. Written as DNA, the CDR3 is TGTGCCAGCAGCTCCCCCGGGACTAGCGGGAGGGCCCCAGATACGCAGTATTTT. This gives the protein CASSSPGTSGRAPDTQYF.